This T cell receptor (beta chain) was obtained from a study of Tregs in tolerant kidney transplant recipients. Losses at the gene ends were 3 bases for V and 1 base for J; bases not matched to a gene: 5. The germline V gene encodes CDR1 SGHVS and CDR2 FNYEAQ. This CDR3 has 16 amino acids. CD4+CD25+CD127- Tregs, CD4+CD25- non-Tregs, CD4 and CD8 cells were sorted. An overnight rest at 37°C with 200 IU/ml IL-2 preceded regulatory T cell sorting from thawed PBMCs. The method was immunoSEQ multiplex PCR; TCRdb's version includes in-frame clones alone and lacks a portion of them. The repertoire holds about 78,000 clones, with around 93% as singletons. Study-level points and caveats: In tolerant patients, donor-specific Tregs outgrew total Tregs, suggesting antigen-driven expansion. Some patients' samples used different primers over time, so nucleotide sequences weren't comparable.

For this clone: Its target is unknown.

The V gene is TRBV7-6, the J gene TRBJ2-2; 7 bases align to TRBD1. This clonotype was sampled from a human donor who received a combined kidney and bone marrow transplant. The material was Tregs from blood, obtained before the transplant. CDR3 residues: CASSFRQGLNTGELFF. The CDR3 nucleotides are TGTGCCAGCAGCTTTCGACAGGGCCTGAACACCGGGGAGCTGTTTTTT. Complete variable domain (other parts from reference TRBV7-6 and TRBJ2-2): GAGVSQSPRYKVTKRGQDVALRCDPISGHVSLYWYRQALGQGPEFLTYFNYEAQQDKSGLPNDRFSAERPEGSISTLTIQRTEQRDSAMYRCASSFRQGLNTGELFFGEGSRLTVL.